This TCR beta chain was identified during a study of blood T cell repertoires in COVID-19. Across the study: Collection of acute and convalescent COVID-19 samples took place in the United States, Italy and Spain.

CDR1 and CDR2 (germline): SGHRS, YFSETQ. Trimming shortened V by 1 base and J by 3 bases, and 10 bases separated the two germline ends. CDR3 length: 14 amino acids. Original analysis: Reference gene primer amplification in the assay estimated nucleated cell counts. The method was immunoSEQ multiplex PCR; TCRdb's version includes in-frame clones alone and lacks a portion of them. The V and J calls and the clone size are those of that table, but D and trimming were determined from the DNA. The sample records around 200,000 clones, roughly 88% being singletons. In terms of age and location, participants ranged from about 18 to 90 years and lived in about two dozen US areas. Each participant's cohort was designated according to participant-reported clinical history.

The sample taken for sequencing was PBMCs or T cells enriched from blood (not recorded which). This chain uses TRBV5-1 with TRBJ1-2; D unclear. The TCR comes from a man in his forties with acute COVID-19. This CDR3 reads CASSLTGGHYGYTF. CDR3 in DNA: TGCGCCAGCAGCTTGACGGGAGGGCACTATGGCTACACCTTC.